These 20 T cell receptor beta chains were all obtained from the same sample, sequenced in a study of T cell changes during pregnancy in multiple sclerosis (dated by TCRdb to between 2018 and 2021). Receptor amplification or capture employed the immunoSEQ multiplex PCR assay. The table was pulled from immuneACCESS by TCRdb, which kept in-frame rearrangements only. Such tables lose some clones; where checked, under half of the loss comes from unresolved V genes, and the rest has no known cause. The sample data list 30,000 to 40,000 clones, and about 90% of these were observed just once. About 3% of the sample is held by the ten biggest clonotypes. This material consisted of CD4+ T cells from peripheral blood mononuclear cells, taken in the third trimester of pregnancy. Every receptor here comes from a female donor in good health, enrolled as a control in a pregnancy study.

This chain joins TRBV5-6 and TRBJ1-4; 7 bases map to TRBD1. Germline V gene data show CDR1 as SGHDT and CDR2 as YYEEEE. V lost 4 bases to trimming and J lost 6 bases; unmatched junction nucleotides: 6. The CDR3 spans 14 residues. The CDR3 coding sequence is TGTGCCAGCAGCCGGAGGGGGACAGATGAAAAACTGTTTTTT. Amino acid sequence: CASSRRGTDEKLFF.

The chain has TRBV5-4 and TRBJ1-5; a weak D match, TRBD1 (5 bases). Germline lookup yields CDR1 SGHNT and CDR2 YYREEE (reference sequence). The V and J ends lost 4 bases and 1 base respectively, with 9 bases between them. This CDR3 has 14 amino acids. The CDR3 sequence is CASSRRGSNQPQHF. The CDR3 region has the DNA TGTGCCAGCAGCCGGAGGGGAAGCAATCAGCCCCAGCATTTT.

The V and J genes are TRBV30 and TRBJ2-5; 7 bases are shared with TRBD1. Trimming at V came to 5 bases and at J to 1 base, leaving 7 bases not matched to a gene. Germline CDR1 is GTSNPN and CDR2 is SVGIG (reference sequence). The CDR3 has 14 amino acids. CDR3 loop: CAWSLGTAQETQYF. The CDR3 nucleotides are TGTGCCTGGTCCCTAGGGACAGCCCAAGAGACCCAGTACTTC. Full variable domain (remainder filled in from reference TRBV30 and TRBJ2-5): SQTIHQWPATLVQPVGSPLSLECTVEGTSNPNLYWYRQAAGRGLQLLFYSVGIGQISSEVPQNLSASRPQDRQFILSSKKLLLSDSGFYLCAWSLGTAQETQYFGPGTRLLVL.

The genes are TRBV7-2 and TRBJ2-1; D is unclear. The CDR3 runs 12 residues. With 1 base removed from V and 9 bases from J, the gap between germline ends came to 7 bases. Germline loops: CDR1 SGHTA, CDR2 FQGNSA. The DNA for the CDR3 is TGTGCCAGCAGCTTAGGTCGAGTTGAGCAGTTCTTC. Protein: CASSLGRVEQFF. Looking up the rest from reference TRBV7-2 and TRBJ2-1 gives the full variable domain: GAGVSQSPSNKVTEKGKDVELRCDPISGHTALYWYRQSLGQGLEFLIYFQGNSAPDKSGLPSDRFSAERTGGSVSTLTIQRTQQEDSAVYLCASSLGRVEQFFGPGTRLTVL.

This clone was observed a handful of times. In DNA form, the CDR3 reads TGTGCCAGCAGCGTAGGGGAGGGGCGGTCCGGGGAGCTGTTTTTT. This encodes CASSVGEGRSGELFF. V and J are TRBV9 and TRBJ2-2, with 7 bases aligning to TRBD2. The germline CDR1 and CDR2 sequences are SGDLS and YYNGEE. The CDR3 has 15 residues. The J segment lost 6 bases and the V segment lost 0 bases, leaving 5 bases of the junction unmatched. The full variable domain, rest sourced from reference TRBV9 and TRBJ2-2, is DSGVTQTPKHLITATGQRVTLRCSPRSGDLSVYWYQQSLDQGLQFLIQYYNGEERAKGNILERFSAQQFPDLHSELNLSSLELGDSALYFCASSVGEGRSGELFFGEGSRLTVL.

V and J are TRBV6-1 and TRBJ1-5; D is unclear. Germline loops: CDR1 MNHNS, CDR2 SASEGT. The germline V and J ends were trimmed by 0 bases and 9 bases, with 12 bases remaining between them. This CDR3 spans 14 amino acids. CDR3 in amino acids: CASSEALNSMPQHF. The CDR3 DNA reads TGTGCCAGCAGTGAAGCGCTAAATTCAATGCCCCAGCATTTT.

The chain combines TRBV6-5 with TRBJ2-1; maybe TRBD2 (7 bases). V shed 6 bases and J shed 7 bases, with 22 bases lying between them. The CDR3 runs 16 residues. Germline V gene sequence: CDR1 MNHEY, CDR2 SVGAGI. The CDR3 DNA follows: TGTGCCAGCAGATACCTTGGGGGGGCCATGCGTAATGAGCAGTTCTTC. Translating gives CASRYLGGAMRNEQFF.

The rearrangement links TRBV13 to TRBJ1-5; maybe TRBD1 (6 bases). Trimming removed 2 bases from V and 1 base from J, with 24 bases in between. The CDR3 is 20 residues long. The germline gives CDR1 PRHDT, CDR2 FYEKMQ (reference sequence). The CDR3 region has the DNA TGTGCCAGCAGCTTATCACCCCTCCACAGGGAAGGTGGGAGCAATCAGCCCCAGCATTTT. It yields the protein CASSLSPLHREGGSNQPQHF.

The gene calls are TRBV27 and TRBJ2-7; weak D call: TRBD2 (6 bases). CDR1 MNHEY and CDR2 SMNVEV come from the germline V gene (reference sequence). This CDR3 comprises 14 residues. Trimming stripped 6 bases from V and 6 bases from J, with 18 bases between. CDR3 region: CASSSRLEPAEQYF. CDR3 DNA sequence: TGTGCCAGCAGCAGTCGACTAGAGCCCGCCGAGCAGTACTTC.

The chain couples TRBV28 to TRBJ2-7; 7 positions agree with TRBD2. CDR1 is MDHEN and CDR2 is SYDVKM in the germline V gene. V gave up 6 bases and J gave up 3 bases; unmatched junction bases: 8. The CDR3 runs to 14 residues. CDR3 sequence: CASSPGGSSYEQYF. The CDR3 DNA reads TGTGCCAGCAGCCCGGGGGGTAGCAGCTACGAGCAGTACTTC.

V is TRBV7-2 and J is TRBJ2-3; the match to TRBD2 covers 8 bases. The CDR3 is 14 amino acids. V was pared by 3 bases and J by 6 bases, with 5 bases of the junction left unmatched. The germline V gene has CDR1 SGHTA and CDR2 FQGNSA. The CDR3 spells CASSLSGSWDTQYF. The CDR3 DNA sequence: TGTGCCAGCAGCTTGAGCGGGAGCTGGGATACGCAGTATTTT. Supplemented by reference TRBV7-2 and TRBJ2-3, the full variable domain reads GAGVSQSPSNKVTEKGKDVELRCDPISGHTALYWYRQSLGQGLEFLIYFQGNSAPDKSGLPSDRFSAERTGGSVSTLTIQRTQQEDSAVYLCASSLSGSWDTQYFGPGTRLTVL.

The CDR3 reads CASSQVQGIDYGYTF. CDR3 DNA: TGTGCCAGCAGCCAAGTACAGGGGATCGACTATGGCTACACCTTC. This chain links TRBV5-4 with TRBJ1-2; 7 bases map to TRBD1. CDR1 and CDR2 (germline): SGHNT, YYREEE (reference sequence). The V segment lost 4 bases and the J segment 3 bases; nucleotides outside the gene matches: 9. The CDR3 is 15 amino acids. The full variable domain, rest sourced from reference TRBV5-4 and TRBJ1-2, is ETGVTQSPTHLIKTRGQQVTLRCSSQSGHNTVSWYQQALGQGPQFIFQYYREEENGRGNFPPRFSGLQFPNYSSELNVNALELDDSALYLCASSQVQGIDYGYTFGSGTRLTVV.

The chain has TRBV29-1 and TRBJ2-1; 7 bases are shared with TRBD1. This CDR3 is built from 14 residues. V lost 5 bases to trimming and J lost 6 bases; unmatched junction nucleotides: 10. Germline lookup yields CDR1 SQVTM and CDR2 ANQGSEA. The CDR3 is CSVKDRSPSNEQFF. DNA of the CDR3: TGCAGCGTTAAGGACAGGAGCCCCTCCAATGAGCAGTTCTTC.

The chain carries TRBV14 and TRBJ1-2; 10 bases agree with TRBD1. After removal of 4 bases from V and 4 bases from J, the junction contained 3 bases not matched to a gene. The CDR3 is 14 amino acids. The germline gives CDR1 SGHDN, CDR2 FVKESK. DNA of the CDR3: TGTGCCAGCAGCCGGGACAGGGGAAGCTATGGCTACACCTTC. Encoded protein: CASSRDRGSYGYTF.

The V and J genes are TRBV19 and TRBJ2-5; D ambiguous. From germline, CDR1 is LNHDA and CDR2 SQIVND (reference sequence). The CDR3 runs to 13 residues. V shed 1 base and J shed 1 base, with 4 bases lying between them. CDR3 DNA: TGTGCCAGTAGTATAGCGGTCCAAGAGACCCAGTACTTC. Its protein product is CASSIAVQETQYF.

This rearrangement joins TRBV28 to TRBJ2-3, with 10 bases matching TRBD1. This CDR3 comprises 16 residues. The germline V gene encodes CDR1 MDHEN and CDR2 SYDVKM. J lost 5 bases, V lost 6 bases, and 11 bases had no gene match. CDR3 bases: TGTGCCAGCAGCCCCCCGGACAGGGGGAAACTAGATACGCAGTATTTT. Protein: CASSPPDRGKLDTQYF.

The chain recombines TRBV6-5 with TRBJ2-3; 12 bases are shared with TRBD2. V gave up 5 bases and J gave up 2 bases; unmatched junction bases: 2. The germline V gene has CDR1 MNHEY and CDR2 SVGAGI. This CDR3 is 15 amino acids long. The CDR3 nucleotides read TGTGCCAGCAGTCCTAGCGGGGGGGCCACAGATACGCAGTATTTT. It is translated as CASSPSGGATDTQYF.

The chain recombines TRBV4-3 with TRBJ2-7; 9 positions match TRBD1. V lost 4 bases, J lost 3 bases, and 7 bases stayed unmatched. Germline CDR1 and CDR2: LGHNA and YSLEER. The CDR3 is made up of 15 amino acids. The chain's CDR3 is CASSLTGQGGYEQYF. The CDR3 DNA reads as TGCGCCAGCAGCCTGACGGGACAGGGTGGCTACGAGCAGTACTTC.

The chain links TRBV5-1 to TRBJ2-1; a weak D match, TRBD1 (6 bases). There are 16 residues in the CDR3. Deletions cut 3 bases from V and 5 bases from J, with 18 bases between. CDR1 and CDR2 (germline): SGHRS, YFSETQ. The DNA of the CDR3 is TGCGCCAGCAGCTCGATAGACAGGCGGATTGACAATGAGCAGTTCTTC. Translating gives CASSSIDRRIDNEQFF.

The chain's CDR3 is CASSLGTSGAYNEQFF. CDR3 in DNA: TGTGCCAGCAGCTTAGGGACTAGCGGGGCATACAATGAGCAGTTCTTC. The V and J genes are TRBV7-9 and TRBJ2-1; 12 nucleotides line up with TRBD2. Germline CDR1 and CDR2: SEHNR and FQNEAQ (reference sequence). The CDR3 spans 16 residues. The junction had 2 bases not matched to a gene; V was cut back by 1 base and J by 4 bases. The entire variable domain, with the rest obtained from reference TRBV7-9 and TRBJ2-1, is as follows: DTGVSQNPRHKITKRGQNVTFRCDPISEHNRLYWYRQTLGQGPEFLTYFQNEAQLEKSRLLSDRFSAERPKGSFSTLEIQRTEQGDSAMYLCASSLGTSGAYNEQFFGPGTRLTVL.